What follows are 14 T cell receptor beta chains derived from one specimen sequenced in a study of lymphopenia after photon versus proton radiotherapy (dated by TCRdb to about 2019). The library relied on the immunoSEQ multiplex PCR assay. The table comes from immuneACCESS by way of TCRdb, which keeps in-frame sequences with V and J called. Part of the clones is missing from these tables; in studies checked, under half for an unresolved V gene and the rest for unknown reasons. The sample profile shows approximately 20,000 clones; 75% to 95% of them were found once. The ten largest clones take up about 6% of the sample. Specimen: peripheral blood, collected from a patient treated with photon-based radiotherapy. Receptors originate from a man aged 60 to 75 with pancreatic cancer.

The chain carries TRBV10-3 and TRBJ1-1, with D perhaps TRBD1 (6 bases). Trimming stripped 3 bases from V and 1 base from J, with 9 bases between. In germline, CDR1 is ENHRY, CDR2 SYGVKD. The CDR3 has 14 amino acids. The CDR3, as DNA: TGTGCCATCAGTGACGGGGGCAAGAACACTGAAGCTTTCTTT. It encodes CAISDGGKNTEAFF.

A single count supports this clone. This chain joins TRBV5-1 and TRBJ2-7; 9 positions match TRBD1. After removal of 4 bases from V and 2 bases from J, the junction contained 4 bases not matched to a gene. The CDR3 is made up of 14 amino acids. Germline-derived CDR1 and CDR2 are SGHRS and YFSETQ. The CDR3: CASSPRDRAYEQYF. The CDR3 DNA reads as TGCGCCAGCAGCCCCCGGGACAGGGCCTACGAGCAGTACTTC.

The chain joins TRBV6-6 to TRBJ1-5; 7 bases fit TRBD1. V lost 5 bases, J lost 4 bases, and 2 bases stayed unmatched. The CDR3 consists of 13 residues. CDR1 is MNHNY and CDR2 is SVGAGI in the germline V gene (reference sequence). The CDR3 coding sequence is TGTGCCAGCAGTGGACAGGTAAATCAGCCCCAGCATTTT. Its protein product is CASSGQVNQPQHF.

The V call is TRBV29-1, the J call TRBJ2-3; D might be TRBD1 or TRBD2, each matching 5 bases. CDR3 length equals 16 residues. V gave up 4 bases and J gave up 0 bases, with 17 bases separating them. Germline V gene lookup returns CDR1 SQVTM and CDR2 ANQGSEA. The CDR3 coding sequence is TGCAGCGTTGCTCGGGGTCCGAGGGACAGCACAGATACGCAGTATTTT. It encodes CSVARGPRDSTDTQYF.

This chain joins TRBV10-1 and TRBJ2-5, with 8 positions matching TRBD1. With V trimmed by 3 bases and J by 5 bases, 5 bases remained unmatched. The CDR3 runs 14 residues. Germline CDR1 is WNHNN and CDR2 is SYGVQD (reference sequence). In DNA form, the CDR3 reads TGCGCCAGCAGTGACCCAGGACAGGGTGAGACCCAGTACTTC. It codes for CASSDPGQGETQYF.

CDR3 in amino acids: CASRGRAETQYF. CDR3 nucleotide sequence: TGTGCCAGCAGGGGGAGGGCAGAGACCCAGTACTTC. The J gene is TRBJ2-5, the V gene TRBV2; 7 bases map to TRBD2. Trimming removed 6 bases from V and 4 bases from J; junction bases left unmatched: 2. The CDR3 is made up of 12 amino acids. Germline V gene lookup returns CDR1 SNHLY and CDR2 FYNNEI.

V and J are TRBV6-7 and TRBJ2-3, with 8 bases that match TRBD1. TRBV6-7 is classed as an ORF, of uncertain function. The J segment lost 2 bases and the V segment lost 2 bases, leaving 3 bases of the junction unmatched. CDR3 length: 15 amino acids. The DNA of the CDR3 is TGTGCCAGCAGTTACAGGGACAGGTCCACAGATACGCAGTATTTT. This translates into CASSYRDRSTDTQYF.

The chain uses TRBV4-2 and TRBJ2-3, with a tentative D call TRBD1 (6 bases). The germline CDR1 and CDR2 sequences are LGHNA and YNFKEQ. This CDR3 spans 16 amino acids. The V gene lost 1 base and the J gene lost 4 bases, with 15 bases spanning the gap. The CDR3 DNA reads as TGTGCCAGCAGCCAAGTTCCGACAGGTGGGTCAGATACGCAGTATTTT. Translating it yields CASSQVPTGGSDTQYF.

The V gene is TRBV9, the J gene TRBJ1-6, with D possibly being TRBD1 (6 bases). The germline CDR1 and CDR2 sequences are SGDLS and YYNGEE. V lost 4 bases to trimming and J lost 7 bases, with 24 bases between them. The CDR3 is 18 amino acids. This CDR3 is CASSPSSIRTARNSPLHF. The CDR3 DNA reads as TGTGCCAGCAGCCCCAGTAGTATCCGGACAGCCCGAAATTCACCCCTCCACTTT.

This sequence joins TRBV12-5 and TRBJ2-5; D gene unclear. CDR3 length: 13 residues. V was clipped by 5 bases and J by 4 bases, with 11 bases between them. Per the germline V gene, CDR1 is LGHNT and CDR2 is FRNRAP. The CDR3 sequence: CASGTYESETQYF. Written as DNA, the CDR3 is TGTGCTAGTGGTACTTACGAATCAGAGACCCAGTACTTC.

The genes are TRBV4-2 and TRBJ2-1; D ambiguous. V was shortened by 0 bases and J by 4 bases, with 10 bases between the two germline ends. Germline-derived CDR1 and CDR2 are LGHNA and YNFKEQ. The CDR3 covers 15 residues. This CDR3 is CASSQDRWGYNEQFF. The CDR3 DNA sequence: TGTGCCAGCAGCCAAGATCGGTGGGGATACAATGAGCAGTTCTTC.

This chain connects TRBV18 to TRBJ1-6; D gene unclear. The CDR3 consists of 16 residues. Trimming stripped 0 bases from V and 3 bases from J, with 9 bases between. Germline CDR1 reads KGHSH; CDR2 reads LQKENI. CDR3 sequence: CASSPPSQYYNSPLHF. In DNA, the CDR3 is TGTGCCAGCTCACCACCATCCCAGTACTATAATTCACCCCTCCACTTT. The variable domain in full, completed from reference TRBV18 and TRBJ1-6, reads NAGVMQNPRHLVRRRGQEARLRCSPMKGHSHVYWYRQLPEEGLKFMVYLQKENIIDESGMPKERFSAEFPKEGPSILRIQQVVRGDSAAYFCASSPPSQYYNSPLHFGNGTRLTVT.

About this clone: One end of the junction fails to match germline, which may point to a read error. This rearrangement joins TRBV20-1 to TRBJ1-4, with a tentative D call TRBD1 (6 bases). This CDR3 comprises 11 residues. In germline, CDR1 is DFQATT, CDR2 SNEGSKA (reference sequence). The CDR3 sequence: CSAKWGADGIF. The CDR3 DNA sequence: TGCAGTGCTAAGTGGGGGGCGGATGGGATTTTT.

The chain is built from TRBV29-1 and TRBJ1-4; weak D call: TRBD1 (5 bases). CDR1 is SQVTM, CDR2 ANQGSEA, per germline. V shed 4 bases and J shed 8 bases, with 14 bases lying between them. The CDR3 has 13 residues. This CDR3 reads CSVGQPQVEKLFF. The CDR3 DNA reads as TGCAGCGTTGGACAGCCGCAGGTAGAAAAACTGTTTTTT.